These 31 T cell receptor beta chains share one sample of origin, sequenced in a study of metastatic and nonmetastatic thyroid tumors. TCRdb reassembled clones from the PCR reads with MiXCR. Of about 92,000 clones detected, 15% appear once; the ten largest clones hold roughly 3.9%. All patients were treatment-naive before thyroid surgery. The sample taken for sequencing was blood. The source is a female donor with papillary thyroid cancer or a benign thyroid nodule (not recorded which). Some clones in this sample may be carry-over from other donors' samples.

This clone was found many times. This chain uses TRBV6-5 with TRBJ2-3, with TRBD2 matching 12 bases. The CDR3 contains 17 residues. Unmatched junction bases numbered 8, after V lost 5 bases and J lost 2 bases. Germline CDR1 reads MNHEY; CDR2 reads SVGAGI. CDR3 nucleotide sequence: TGTGCCAGCAGTCACGGACTAGCGGGGACATTCACAGATACGCAGTATTTT. This codes for CASSHGLAGTFTDTQYF.

This clone was detected ten times or more. The V and J genes are TRBV18 and TRBJ2-3; no reliable D call. Per the germline V gene, CDR1 is KGHSH and CDR2 is LQKENI. There are 12 residues in the CDR3. V was pared by 3 bases and J by 5 bases, with 6 bases between. The CDR3 protein is CASSPALDTQYF. Written as DNA, the CDR3 is TGTGCCAGCTCACCTGCCTTAGATACGCAGTATTTT.

This clone showed up just a few times. J is TRBJ2-7 and V is TRBV3-1, with D maybe TRBD2 (7 bases). CDR1 is LGHDT, CDR2 YNNKEL, per germline (reference sequence). Trimming removed 4 bases at V and 0 bases at J, with 16 bases between. The CDR3 covers 16 residues. The CDR3 is CASSPIGGGGSYEQYF. CDR3 DNA: TGTGCCAGCAGCCCTATCGGGGGAGGGGGCTCCTACGAGCAGTACTTC.

This clone was seen repeatedly, ten times or more. CDR3 bases: TGTGCCAGCAGCTTAGTCCCAATAGAGACCCAGTACTTC. Protein sequence: CASSLVPIETQYF. The genes are TRBV7-2 and TRBJ2-5, with D uncertain. CDR1 and CDR2 (germline): SGHTA, FQGNSA. V lost 1 base and J lost 4, with 7 bases in between. The CDR3 consists of 13 residues.

This clone showed up many times. The chain couples TRBV15 to TRBJ2-2; a possible D gene is TRBD2 (6 bases). The CDR3 consists of 16 residues. Germline-derived CDR1 and CDR2 are LNHNV and YYDKDF (reference sequence). Trimming left V 0 bases short and J 5 bases short, with 13 bases between. This chain's CDR3 is CATSRDYGGLTGELFF. DNA of the CDR3: TGTGCCACCAGCAGAGATTACGGGGGTTTGACCGGGGAGCTGTTTTTT.

This clone has at least ten counts. V is TRBV9 and J is TRBJ2-3; the match to TRBD1 covers 9 bases. The V segment lost 0 bases and the J segment 3 bases; nucleotides outside the gene matches: 5. Germline-derived CDR1 and CDR2 are SGDLS and YYNGEE. This CDR3 has 16 amino acids. CDR3 in DNA: TGTGCCAGCAGCGTAGGGACAGGGGCGCGGACAGATACGCAGTATTTT. Protein: CASSVGTGARTDTQYF.

Regarding this clone: A much larger clone sits a single nucleotide away, making a read error possible. This sample also contains other DNA sequences that code for the same CDR3. The chain couples TRBV4-2 to TRBJ2-2; 8 bases agree with TRBD2. The CDR3 loop spans 16 amino acids. Germline V CDR1 and CDR2: LGHNA, YNFKEQ. The CDR3 loop reads CASRRVAGTNTGELFF. The CDR3 bases are TGTGCCAGCAGACGAGTAGCGGGGACCAACACCGGTGAGCTGTTTTTT.

This clone showed up many times. The chain employs TRBV19 and TRBJ2-7; a possible D gene is TRBD1 (6 bases). CDR1 is LNHDA and CDR2 is SQIVND in the germline V gene (reference sequence). This CDR3 has 19 amino acids. V was cut by 3 bases and J by 3 bases, with 27 bases left in between. CDR3 sequence reads: CASSIRPGSRTGPIYEQYF. In DNA, the CDR3 is TGTGCCAGTAGTATCAGGCCGGGATCCCGAACAGGGCCCATCTACGAGCAGTACTTC.

The sample holds many counts of this clone. The chain has TRBV6-6 and TRBJ2-7, with D maybe TRBD1 (6 bases). The V and J ends lost 2 bases and 7 bases respectively, with 12 bases between them. The V gene's germline CDR1 is MNHNY and CDR2 SVGAGI (reference sequence). This CDR3 region has 13 residues. CDR3 DNA: TGTGCCAGCAGTTACCCTGGGGGCGGTGAGCAGTACTTC. Translation gives CASSYPGGGEQYF.

There are a few counts of this clone. A much larger clone lies a single base off, so this may be a read error. The rearrangement links TRBV28 to TRBJ1-1; D not certain. The CDR3 is made up of 18 amino acids. The V gene's germline CDR1 is MDHEN and CDR2 SYDVKM. V was clipped by 6 bases and J by 0 bases, with 23 bases between them. This CDR3 is CASSLLIALISMNTEAFF. In DNA form, the CDR3 reads TGTGCCAGCAGCTTACTGATAGCTCTGATCTCCATGAACACTGAAGCTTTCTTT.

This clone was counted many times. V and J are TRBV24-1 and TRBJ2-3, with D perhaps being TRBD1 or TRBD2 (5 bases each). Germline values: CDR1 KGHDR, CDR2 SFDVKD. This CDR3 has 16 amino acids. Trimming took 4 bases from V and 2 from J, leaving 15 bases between them. The CDR3 DNA is TGTGCCACCAGTGAGATTGGGGGAGAGACCACAGATACGCAGTATTTT. Translated: CATSEIGGETTDTQYF.

This clone was observed many times. The chain joins TRBV10-2 to TRBJ2-5; 12 bases match TRBD2. From germline, CDR1 is WSHSY and CDR2 SAAADI. With 6 bases clipped from V and 2 bases from J, the junction kept 7 bases outside the gene matches. The CDR3 has 16 amino acids. The CDR3 DNA sequence: TGCGCCAGCAGAGCTAGCGGGGGGGCCCGACAAGAGACCCAGTACTTC. Protein: CASRASGGARQETQYF.

On this clone: A junction boundary mismatches the germline segment, possibly from a read error. The J gene is TRBJ1-2, the V gene TRBV6-1, with a possible D match to TRBD1 (5 bases). The CDR3 contains 13 residues. Germline CDR1 is MNHNS and CDR2 is SASEGT. The CDR3 loop is CASSAGHGYSYTF. The CDR3 bases are TGTGCCAGCAGTGCAGGACATGGCTATAGCTACACCTTC.

This clone was observed a few times. A read error may account for a junction end that differs from germline. The genes are TRBV2 and TRBJ1-5; D is perhaps TRBD1 (5 bases). CDR1 is SNHLY and CDR2 is FYNNEI in the germline V gene. CDR3 size: 14 residues. This chain's CDR3 is CASSQARGNQPKHF. The CDR3 DNA reads as TGTGCCAGCAGCCAAGCGCGGGGCAATCAGCCCAAGCATTTT.

This clone was picked up many times. This rearrangement joins TRBV2 to TRBJ1-3; 9 bases match TRBD1. CDR1 and CDR2 from the germline V gene are SNHLY and FYNNEI. The CDR3 covers 14 residues. The V gene end was trimmed by 6 bases and the J gene end by 2 bases; junction bases not matched to a gene: 2. For the CDR3, the DNA is TGTGCCAGCAGCGGACAGGGGACTGGAAACACCATATATTTT. Protein product: CASSGQGTGNTIYF.

This clone was recorded many times. This chain joins TRBV18 and TRBJ1-1, with 7 bases aligning to TRBD1. The V segment lost 3 bases and the J segment 0 bases; nucleotides outside the gene matches: 7. The length of the CDR3 is 16 residues. Germline-derived CDR1 and CDR2 are KGHSH and LQKENI. The CDR3 coding sequence is TGTGCCAGCTCACCCAATCTAGACAGGGTGAACACTGAAGCTTTCTTT. Translation: CASSPNLDRVNTEAFF.

At least ten counts were recorded for this clone. The chain recombines TRBV19 with TRBJ1-1; D is ambiguous. Per germline, CDR1 LNHDA and CDR2 SQIVND (reference sequence). This CDR3 comprises 13 residues. V lost 5 bases and J lost 2, with 9 bases in between. The CDR3 is CASSWRTNTEAFF. The CDR3 DNA is TGTGCCAGTAGTTGGCGGACTAACACTGAAGCTTTCTTT. The whole variable domain, filled in from reference TRBV19 and TRBJ1-1, reads DGGITQSPKYLFRKEGQNVTLSCEQNLNHDAMYWYRQDPGQGLRLIYYSQIVNDFQKGDIAEGYSVSREKKESFPLTVTSAQKNPTAFYLCASSWRTNTEAFFGQGTRLTVV.

This clone was detected ten times or more. The chain links TRBV6-2 or TRBV6-3 to TRBJ2-5; 9 nucleotides align to TRBD2. Germline trimming cut 4 bases from V and 1 base from J; bases unmatched to any gene: 7. The CDR3 length is 16 residues. Germline V gene sequence: CDR1 MNHEY, CDR2 SVGEGT. The CDR3 DNA reads TGTGCCAGCAGTTTAGCGGGGGCCTTCCCCCAAGAGACCCAGTACTTC. Protein: CASSLAGAFPQETQYF.

This chain connects TRBV5-1 to TRBJ2-7; D unclear. Trimming removed 1 base from V and 0 bases from J, with 11 bases in between. CDR3 length equals 15 residues. CDR1 is SGHRS and CDR2 is YFSETQ in the germline V gene. This CDR3 reads CASSLIARSSYEQYF. The CDR3 DNA is TGCGCCAGCAGCTTGATAGCCAGGTCCTCCTACGAGCAGTACTTC.

The chain combines TRBV27 with TRBJ2-7; D is possibly TRBD1 (5 bases). This CDR3 is 17 amino acids long. The V gene's germline CDR1 is MNHEY and CDR2 SMNVEV (reference sequence). Trimming removed 2 bases from V and 5 bases from J, with 22 bases in between. DNA of the CDR3: TGTGCCAGCAGTTTAAGTACAAATTGGGGCCGAACCGACGAGCAGTACTTC. Protein sequence: CASSLSTNWGRTDEQYF.

Many counts were recorded for this clone. The chain combines TRBV28 with TRBJ2-7; 7 bases agree with TRBD1. Germline V gene sequence: CDR1 MDHEN, CDR2 SYDVKM. The CDR3 runs to 18 residues. The ends lost 5 bases at V and 4 bases at J; junction bases unmatched: 20. The CDR3 protein is CASSPNLKGAGGMYEQYF. The CDR3 DNA reads as TGTGCCAGCAGTCCCAATTTAAAAGGGGCAGGGGGTATGTACGAGCAGTACTTC.

This clone has a count of ten or more. The chain recombines TRBV20-1 with TRBJ2-3, with D uncertain. The germline gives CDR1 DFQATT, CDR2 SNEGSKA (reference sequence). The CDR3 spans 16 residues. V was pared by 1 base and J by 0 bases, with 14 bases between. The CDR3 loop reads CSARGRQVGSTDTQYF. The CDR3, as DNA: TGCAGTGCTAGAGGCCGACAAGTCGGTAGCACAGATACGCAGTATTTT.

The rearrangement joins TRBV7-9 to TRBJ2-5; D unresolved. This CDR3 region has 13 residues. V lost 2 bases to trimming and J lost 3 bases, with 7 bases between them. The germline V gene has CDR1 SEHNR and CDR2 FQNEAQ (reference sequence). The chain's CDR3 is CASSLPPKETQYF. In DNA form, the CDR3 reads TGTGCCAGCAGCTTACCCCCTAAAGAGACCCAGTACTTC.

In its sample, this clone was seen many times. CDR3 residues: CASSLGLAGDTKMNTGELFF. The CDR3 nucleotides read TGTGCCAGCAGCTTGGGACTAGCGGGGGATACTAAAATGAACACCGGGGAGCTGTTTTTT. V is TRBV5-4 and J is TRBJ2-2, with 12 nucleotides matching TRBD2. V was clipped by 0 bases and J by 1 base; unmatched bases: 10. CDR3 length: 20 residues. From germline, CDR1 is SGHNT and CDR2 YYREEE (reference sequence).

This clone showed up just once. The rearrangement joins TRBV12-3 or TRBV12-4 to TRBJ1-2; 7 nucleotides agree with TRBD1. Trimming took 3 bases from V and 0 from J; bases not matched to a gene: 16. CDR3 length: 19 residues. The CDR3 reads CASSFEFGQALTSNYGYTF. The CDR3 coding sequence is TGTGCCAGCAGTTTCGAATTCGGACAGGCACTTACCTCTAACTATGGCTACACCTTC.

This clone came up many times. The chain links TRBV2 to TRBJ2-3, with D perhaps matching TRBD2 (6 bases). CDR3 length equals 18 residues. Trimming stripped 4 bases from V and 1 base from J, with 21 bases between. CDR1 is SNHLY, CDR2 FYNNEI, per germline. The CDR3 DNA is TGTGCCAGCAGTGGGCGGGACTGGATGCCCGGTGGCACAGATACGCAGTATTTT. Encoded protein: CASSGRDWMPGGTDTQYF. The complete variable domain, with remaining parts taken from reference TRBV2 and TRBJ2-3, reads EPEVTQTPSHQVTQMGQEVILRCVPISNHLYFYWYRQILGQKVEFLVSFYNNEISEKSEIFDDQFSVERPDGSNFTLKIRSTKLEDSAMYFCASSGRDWMPGGTDTQYFGPGTRLTVL.

On this clone itself: A read error may explain this, as a much larger clone is one base away. The chain recombines TRBV5-5 with TRBJ2-3; weak D call: TRBD2 (5 bases). The V and J ends lost 6 bases and 4 bases respectively, with 18 bases between them. The CDR3 loop spans 15 amino acids. The V gene's germline CDR1 is SGHKS and CDR2 YYEKEE (reference sequence). CDR3 in amino acids: CASTPETNIPDTQYF. The CDR3 region has the DNA TGTGCCAGCACTCCGGAGACTAACATCCCAGATACGCAGTATTTT.

At least ten counts were recorded for this clone. This sequence joins TRBV5-1 and TRBJ2-7; 9 nucleotides line up with TRBD1. The length of the CDR3 is 14 residues. Germline V gives CDR1 SGHRS, CDR2 YFSETQ. The V gene end was trimmed by 4 bases and the J gene end by 1 base; junction bases not matched to a gene: 3. The CDR3 is CASSTTGGSYEQYF. CDR3 DNA sequence: TGCGCCAGCAGCACGACAGGGGGATCCTACGAGCAGTACTTC. The variable domain in full, completed from reference TRBV5-1 and TRBJ2-7, reads KAGVTQTPRYLIKTRGQQVTLSCSPISGHRSVSWYQQTPGQGLQFLFEYFSETQRNKGNFPGRFSGRQFSNSRSEMNVSTLELGDSALYLCASSTTGGSYEQYFGPGTRLTVT.

This clone was recorded many times. The rearrangement joins TRBV19 to TRBJ1-5; TRBD1 might be the D (5 bases). CDR3 length: 15 residues. Germline loops: CDR1 LNHDA, CDR2 SQIVND (reference sequence). The V and J ends lost 9 bases and 0 bases respectively, with 15 bases between them. The CDR3 spells CASRSGPNSNQPQHF. The DNA for the CDR3 is TGTGCCAGCAGATCGGGACCCAATAGCAATCAGCCCCAGCATTTT.

This clone has only a few counts. The rearrangement links TRBV27 to TRBJ2-7, with a tentative D call TRBD2 (5 bases). Germline V lookup: CDR1 MNHEY, CDR2 SMNVEV (reference sequence). Trimming pared 2 bases from V and 5 bases from J, leaving 13 bases between. This CDR3 contains 14 residues. In nucleotides, the CDR3 is TGTGCCAGCAGTTTAACTAGACGGGCCCACGAGCAGTACTTC. It is translated as CASSLTRRAHEQYF.

This clone has at least ten counts. The rearrangement joins TRBV11-1 to TRBJ2-1; perhaps TRBD1 as D (7 bases). V was pared by 1 base and J by 6 bases, with 13 bases between. This CDR3 contains 15 residues. The germline CDR1 and CDR2 sequences are SGHAT and FQDESV (reference sequence). This CDR3 reads CASSLEGARGNEQFF. In nucleotides, the CDR3 is TGTGCCAGCAGCTTAGAGGGGGCGCGGGGCAATGAGCAGTTCTTC.